These 20 T cell receptor beta chains came from one sample sequenced in a study of T cell responses to AZD1222 COVID-19 vaccine. Assay used: immunoSEQ multiplex PCR; TCRdb lists only in-frame clones, some missing. The repertoire has around 150,000 clones, roughly nine tenths of them found once; the top ten carry 6.5% to 8%. The sample consisted of peripheral blood, taken 28 days after the second dose of the MenACWY control vaccine. These receptors were taken from an adult who received the MenACWY meningococcal vaccine as a control.

This chain uses TRBV7-2 with TRBJ1-5, with TRBD1 matching over 7 bases. CDR1 is SGHTA and CDR2 is FQGNSA in the germline V gene. The CDR3 consists of 16 residues. Trimming took 4 bases from V and 0 from J; bases not matched to a gene: 6. The CDR3 loop reads CASSYWDSYSNQPQHF. CDR3 nucleotide sequence: TGTGCCAGCAGCTACTGGGACAGTTATAGCAATCAGCCCCAGCATTTT.

This clone was picked up one time. The chain joins TRBV28 to TRBJ2-5, with 11 bases that match TRBD1. Germline assignment: CDR1 MDHEN and CDR2 SYDVKM. CDR3 length equals 14 residues. After removal of 4 bases from V and 3 bases from J, the junction contained 1 base not matched to a gene. CDR3 nucleotides: TGTGCCAGCAGTTCGGGACAGGGGGAAGAGACCCAGTACTTC. This gives the protein CASSSGQGEETQYF.

The genes are TRBV6-1 and TRBJ2-1; 12 nucleotides line up with TRBD2. Trimming took 4 bases from V and 7 from J; bases not matched to a gene: 8. This CDR3 contains 16 residues. In germline, CDR1 is MNHNS, CDR2 SASEGT. For the CDR3, the DNA is TGTGCCAGCAGTGCTCAGCCTCTAGCGGGGGGGAATGAGCAGTTCTTC. This sequence encodes CASSAQPLAGGNEQFF.

This clone was detected only a few times. This chain uses TRBV5-4 with TRBJ2-3; 16 bases align to TRBD2. Unmatched junction bases numbered 4, after V lost 4 bases and J lost 2 bases. The CDR3 length is 17 residues. Germline V lookup: CDR1 SGHNT, CDR2 YYREEE (reference sequence). CDR3 sequence reads: CASSRGTSGRATDTQYF. For the CDR3, the DNA is TGTGCCAGCAGCCGGGGGACTAGCGGGAGGGCCACAGATACGCAGTATTTT.

As DNA, the CDR3 is TGTGCCACCAACGGGGACAGGGCAGGCACAGATACGCAGTATTTT. This gives the protein CATNGDRAGTDTQYF. The V call is TRBV15, the J call TRBJ2-3, with 9 bases that match TRBD1. CDR3 size: 15 residues. Germline CDR1 reads LNHNV; CDR2 reads YYDKDF (reference sequence). The junction had 6 bases not matched to a gene; V was cut back by 7 bases and J by 1 base.

The chain recombines TRBV7-3 with TRBJ2-1; 9 bases are shared with TRBD2. This CDR3 spans 17 amino acids. Germline-derived CDR1 and CDR2 are SGHTA and FQGTGA. V gave up 5 bases and J gave up 0 bases; unmatched junction bases: 8. This CDR3 is CASSPTSGLSSYNEQFF. The CDR3 DNA is TGTGCCAGCAGCCCGACTAGCGGACTTAGCTCCTACAATGAGCAGTTCTTC. Drawing the rest from reference TRBV7-3 and TRBJ2-1, the complete variable domain is GAGVSQTPSNKVTEKGKYVELRCDPISGHTALYWYRQSLGQGPEFLIYFQGTGAADDSGLPNDRFFAVRPEGSVSTLKIQRTERGDSAVYLCASSPTSGLSSYNEQFFGPGTRLTVL.

This clone came up a few times. The V and J genes are TRBV28 and TRBJ2-1; the D call may be TRBD1 or TRBD2 (6 bases each). Germline-derived CDR1 and CDR2 are MDHEN and SYDVKM. Trimming removed 3 bases at V and 9 bases at J, with 12 bases between. The CDR3 loop spans 13 amino acids. The CDR3 DNA reads as TGTGCCAGCAGTTTTGGGGGGCTAAGTGAGCAGTTCTTC. Its protein product is CASSFGGLSEQFF.

In regard to this clone: This CDR3 is also generated by other DNA sequences in the sample. The CDR3 DNA reads TGTGCCACCAGCAGAGCCAGGGGAAACTACAATGAGCAGTTCTTC. Amino acid sequence: CATSRARGNYNEQFF. This rearrangement joins TRBV15 to TRBJ2-1; tentatively, D is TRBD1 (6 bases). V lost 1 base to trimming and J lost 3 bases, with 10 bases between them. The CDR3 extends over 15 amino acids. CDR1 LNHNV and CDR2 YYDKDF come from the germline V gene (reference sequence).

The chain joins TRBV18 to TRBJ2-3; D is unresolved. V shed 5 bases and J shed 4 bases, with 10 bases lying between them. The CDR3 is made up of 13 amino acids. Germline values: CDR1 KGHSH, CDR2 LQKENI. The CDR3 is CASSGDGPDTQYF. The CDR3 DNA follows: TGTGCCAGCTCAGGCGACGGTCCAGATACGCAGTATTTT.

The chain couples TRBV28 to TRBJ1-2; D is undetermined. The V end was cut by 7 bases, the J end by 5 bases, with 20 bases between. The CDR3 spans 15 residues. Germline V gene sequence: CDR1 MDHEN, CDR2 SYDVKM. CDR3 in DNA: TGTGCCAGCAATCCCACCCGGCCGGCGGGATATGGCTACACCTTC. This translates into CASNPTRPAGYGYTF.

The chain is built from TRBV27 and TRBJ2-1; the match to TRBD2 covers 8 bases. Germline V lookup: CDR1 MNHEY, CDR2 SMNVEV (reference sequence). V trimming: 5 bases; J trimming: 9 bases; junction bases outside the gene matches: 9. The CDR3 covers 14 residues. CDR3 nucleotides: TGTGCCAGCAGTATTAGCGGGGCGCTTTTTGAGCAGTTCTTC. This codes for CASSISGALFEQFF.

The chain couples TRBV12-3 or TRBV12-4 to TRBJ2-7; 7 nucleotides line up with TRBD2. V shed 6 bases and J 3 bases; nucleotides not matched to a gene: 2. CDR3 length: 12 amino acids. CDR3: CASRGGVYEQYF. In nucleotides, the CDR3 is TGTGCCAGCAGGGGAGGGGTCTACGAGCAGTACTTC.

The chain links TRBV6-1 to TRBJ1-5; D might be TRBD1 (6 bases). Germline assignment: CDR1 MNHNS and CDR2 SASEGT. Trimming left V 2 bases short and J 2 bases short, with 16 bases between. There are 17 residues in the CDR3. The CDR3 here is CASSENTGPGGNQPQHF. CDR3 in DNA: TGTGCCAGCAGTGAAAACACAGGGCCGGGGGGCAATCAGCCCCAGCATTTT.

This chain uses TRBV12-3 or TRBV12-4 with TRBJ2-1; 7 bases line up with TRBD1. The ends lost 4 bases at V and 6 bases at J; junction bases unmatched: 3. This CDR3 has 13 amino acids. For the CDR3, the DNA is TGTGCCAGCAGTTCTGCAGGGGGCAATGAGCAGTTCTTC. It specifies CASSSAGGNEQFF.

The chain carries TRBV18 and TRBJ1-5; TRBD1 matches at 7 bases. CDR1 is KGHSH, CDR2 LQKENI, per germline. The CDR3 consists of 16 residues. The trim removed 3 bases at V and 7 bases at J, leaving 12 bases unmatched. CDR3 in amino acids: CASSPGEGATSQPQHF. DNA for the CDR3: TGTGCCAGCTCACCGGGGGAGGGGGCTACCTCGCAGCCCCAGCATTTT.

V and J are TRBV13 and TRBJ2-3, with 7 bases fitting TRBD1. Germline V gives CDR1 PRHDT, CDR2 FYEKMQ (reference sequence). The CDR3 is 14 amino acids. V lost 4 bases and J lost 1; bases outside the gene matches: 2. The CDR3 DNA reads TGTGCCAGCAGCTACGGGACAGGCACAGATACGCAGTATTTT. Protein product: CASSYGTGTDTQYF.

With respect to this clone: The sample has other DNA sequences that encode this CDR3 too. The genes are TRBV7-2 and TRBJ2-7; TRBD1 aligns across 11 bases. Trimming cost V 2 bases and J 6 bases; bases outside gene matches: 3. CDR1 is SGHTA, CDR2 FQGNSA, per germline. There are 14 residues in the CDR3. The CDR3 spells CASSLRDRGSEQYF. The DNA of the CDR3 is TGTGCCAGCAGCTTAAGGGACAGGGGGTCCGAGCAGTACTTC.

V usage is TRBV28 and J usage is TRBJ2-3, with 7 bases identical to TRBD1. Trimming took 7 bases from V and 1 from J; bases not matched to a gene: 8. The CDR3 is 15 amino acids. Germline CDR1 reads MDHEN; CDR2 reads SYDVKM. The CDR3 coding sequence is TGTGCCAGCACCGATACAGGGGACCGCACAGATACGCAGTATTTT. As protein: CASTDTGDRTDTQYF.

The chain joins TRBV12-3 or TRBV12-4 to TRBJ2-5; D remains ambiguous. Trimming stripped 3 bases from V and 1 base from J, with 6 bases between. This CDR3 is 13 amino acids long. CDR3: CASSLAAQETQYF. DNA of the CDR3: TGTGCCAGCAGTTTGGCAGCCCAAGAGACCCAGTACTTC.

This sequence joins TRBV5-1 and TRBJ2-1, with 11 bases fitting TRBD2. V lost 4 bases, J lost 2 bases, and 2 bases stayed unmatched. The CDR3 consists of 15 residues. From germline, CDR1 is SGHRS and CDR2 YFSETQ. CDR3 nucleotide sequence: TGCGCCAGCAGCGCGGGACTAGCGGCCTACAATGAGCAGTTCTTC. Translation gives CASSAGLAAYNEQFF.